This T cell receptor (beta chain) emerged from a study of T-cell memory formation after mild COVID-19. Across the study: Largely, TCR clusters stayed within a single donor.

Constant-segment primers served in 5'RACE that generated TCR alpha and TCR beta cDNA libraries bearing sample barcodes and UMIs. TCRdb processed the 5' RACE reads anew with MiXCR; each CDR3 protein has one entry. The data hold about 260,000 distinct CDR3 sequences, with roughly 8% observed a single time. For this clonotype: Its target is unknown.

V dropped 6 bases and J dropped 5 bases, with 14 bases sitting between them. CDR3 size: 13 residues. Germline CDR1 reads MNHEY; CDR2 reads SMNVEV (reference sequence). Whole-study results and caveats: While clones contracting from day 15 to 85 were balanced between CD4 and CD8, later expanders leaned CD4+. Largely, contracting CD4+ clones fell within CM and EM, and contracting CD8+ clones within EMRA.

The TCR sequence derives from a man aged 18 to 30 who had mild COVID-19 (a few samples of this study predate the infection). Cell type and time point are not known. The chain couples TRBV27 to TRBJ2-7; D possibly corresponds to TRBD2 (6 bases). Material for sequencing was PBMCs or a T cell subset sorted from them (not recorded which). CDR3 sequence reads: CASSAYSGDEQYF. The DNA of the CDR3 is TGTGCCAGCAGCGCATACTCGGGGGACGAGCAGTACTTC.